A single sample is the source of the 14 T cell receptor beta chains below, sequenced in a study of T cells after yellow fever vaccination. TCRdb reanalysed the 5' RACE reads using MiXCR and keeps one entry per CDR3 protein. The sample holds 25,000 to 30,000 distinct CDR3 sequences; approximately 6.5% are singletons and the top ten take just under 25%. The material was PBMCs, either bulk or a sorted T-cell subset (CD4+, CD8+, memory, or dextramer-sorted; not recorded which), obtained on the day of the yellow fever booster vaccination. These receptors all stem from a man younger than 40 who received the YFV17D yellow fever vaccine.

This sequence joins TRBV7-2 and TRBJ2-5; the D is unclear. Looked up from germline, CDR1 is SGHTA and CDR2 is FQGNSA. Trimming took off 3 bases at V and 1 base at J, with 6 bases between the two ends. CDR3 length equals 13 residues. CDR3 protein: CASSFRIQETQYF. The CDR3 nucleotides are TGTGCCAGCAGCTTCAGAATCCAAGAGACCCAGTACTTC.

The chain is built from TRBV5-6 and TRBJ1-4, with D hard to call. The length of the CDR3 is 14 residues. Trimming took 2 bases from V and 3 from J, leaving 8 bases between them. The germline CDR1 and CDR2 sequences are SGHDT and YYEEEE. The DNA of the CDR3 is TGTGCCAGCAGCTTTTTAGGACCTAATGAAAAACTGTTTTTT. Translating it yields CASSFLGPNEKLFF.

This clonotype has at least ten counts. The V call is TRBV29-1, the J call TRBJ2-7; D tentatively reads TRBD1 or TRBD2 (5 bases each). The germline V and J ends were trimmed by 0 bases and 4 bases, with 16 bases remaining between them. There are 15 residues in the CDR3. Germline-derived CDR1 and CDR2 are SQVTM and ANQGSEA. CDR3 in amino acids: CSVEDRGRGLYEQYF. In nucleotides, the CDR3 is TGCAGCGTTGAAGATCGGGGACGGGGCTTGTACGAGCAGTACTTC.

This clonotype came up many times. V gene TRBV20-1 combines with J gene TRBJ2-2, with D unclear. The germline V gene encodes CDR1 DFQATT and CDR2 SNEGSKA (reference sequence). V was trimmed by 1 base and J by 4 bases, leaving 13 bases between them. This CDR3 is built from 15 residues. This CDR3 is CSARGPRGVTGELFF. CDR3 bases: TGCAGTGCTAGAGGGCCTAGAGGAGTCACCGGGGAGCTGTTTTTT.

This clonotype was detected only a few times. The CDR3 sequence: CAWSPRLSGSHAGELFF. The CDR3 DNA reads TGTGCCTGGAGTCCCCGGCTAAGCGGGAGTCACGCCGGGGAGCTGTTTTTT. This chain uses TRBV30 with TRBJ2-2; 8 bases fit TRBD2. The CDR3 sequence is 17 residues long. Trimming at V came to 2 bases and at J to 6 bases, leaving 14 bases not matched to a gene. From germline, CDR1 is GTSNPN and CDR2 SVGIG (reference sequence). The full variable domain, rest sourced from reference TRBV30 and TRBJ2-2, is SQTIHQWPATLVQPVGSPLSLECTVEGTSNPNLYWYRQAAGRGLQLLFYSVGIGQISSEVPQNLSASRPQDRQFILSSKKLLLSDSGFYLCAWSPRLSGSHAGELFFGEGSRLTVL.

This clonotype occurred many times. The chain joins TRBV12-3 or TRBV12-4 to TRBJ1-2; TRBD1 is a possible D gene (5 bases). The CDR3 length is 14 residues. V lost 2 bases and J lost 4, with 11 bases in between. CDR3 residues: CASSLSSGTYGYTF. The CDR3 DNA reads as TGTGCCAGCAGTTTATCGTCTGGGACCTATGGCTACACCTTC.

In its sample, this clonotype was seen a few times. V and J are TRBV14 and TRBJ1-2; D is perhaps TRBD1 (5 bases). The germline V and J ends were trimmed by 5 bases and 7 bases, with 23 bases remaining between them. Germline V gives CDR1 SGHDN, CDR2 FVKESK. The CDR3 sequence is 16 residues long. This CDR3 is CASSTGYVRLGRGYTF. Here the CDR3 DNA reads TGTGCCAGCAGCACAGGTTACGTTCGGCTCGGACGTGGCTACACCTTC.

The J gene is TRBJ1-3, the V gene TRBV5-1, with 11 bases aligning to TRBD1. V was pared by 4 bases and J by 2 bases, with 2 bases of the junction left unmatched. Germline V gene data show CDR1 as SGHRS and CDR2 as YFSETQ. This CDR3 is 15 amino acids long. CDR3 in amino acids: CASSAGQGAGNTIYF. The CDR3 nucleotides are TGCGCCAGCAGCGCGGGACAGGGGGCTGGAAACACCATATATTTT.

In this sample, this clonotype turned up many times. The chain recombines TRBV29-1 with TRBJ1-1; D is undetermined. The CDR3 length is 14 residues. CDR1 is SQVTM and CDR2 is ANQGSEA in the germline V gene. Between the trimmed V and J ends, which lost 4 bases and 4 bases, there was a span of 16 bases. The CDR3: CSVAGLIAGTEAFF. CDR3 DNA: TGCAGCGTTGCGGGTTTGATAGCCGGCACTGAAGCTTTCTTT.

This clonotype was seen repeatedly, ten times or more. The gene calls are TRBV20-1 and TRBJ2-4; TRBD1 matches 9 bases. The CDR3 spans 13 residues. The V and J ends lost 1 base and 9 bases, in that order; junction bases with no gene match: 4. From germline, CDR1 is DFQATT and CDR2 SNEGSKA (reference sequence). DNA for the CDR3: TGCAGTGCTAGAGTGACGGGACAGGGCATTCAGTACTTC. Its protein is CSARVTGQGIQYF.

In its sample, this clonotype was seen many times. The CDR3 reads CASSYSPDSRYFHEQYF. CDR3 bases: TGTGCCAGCAGTTACTCCCCGGACTCCCGTTATTTCCACGAGCAGTACTTC. The chain has TRBV6-5 and TRBJ2-7, with a tentative D call TRBD2 (5 bases). Trimming took off 0 bases at V and 5 bases at J, with 20 bases between the two ends. The CDR3 sequence is 17 residues long. CDR1 and CDR2 from the germline V gene are MNHEY and SVGAGI.

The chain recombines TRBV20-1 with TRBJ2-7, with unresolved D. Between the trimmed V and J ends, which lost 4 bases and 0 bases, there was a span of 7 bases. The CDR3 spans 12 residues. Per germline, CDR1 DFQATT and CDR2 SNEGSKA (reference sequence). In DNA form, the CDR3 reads TGCAGTGCTAACCCCGACTCCTACGAGCAGTACTTC. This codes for CSANPDSYEQYF.

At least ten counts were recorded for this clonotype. CDR3 loop: CASSSFDGANVLTF. The CDR3 DNA follows: TGTGCCAGCAGTTCCTTTGATGGGGCCAACGTCCTGACTTTC. The chain uses TRBV28 and TRBJ2-6, with D hard to call. CDR1 is MDHEN and CDR2 is SYDVKM in the germline V gene. The CDR3 is 14 residues long. Trimming removed 4 bases at V and 3 bases at J, with 7 bases between.

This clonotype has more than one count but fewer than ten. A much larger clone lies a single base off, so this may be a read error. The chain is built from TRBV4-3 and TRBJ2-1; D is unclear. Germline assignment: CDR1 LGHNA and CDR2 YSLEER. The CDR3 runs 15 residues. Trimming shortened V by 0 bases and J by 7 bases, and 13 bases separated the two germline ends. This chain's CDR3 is CASSQDSGNCNEQFF. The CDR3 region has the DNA TGCGCCAGCAGCCAAGATTCCGGCAATTGTAATGAGCAGTTCTTC.